This T cell receptor (beta chain) is from a study of T cell responses to AZD1222 COVID-19 vaccine. Study results and limitations: Among those given AZD1222, only five to seven were seropositive at baseline.

This CDR3 comprises 17 residues. V lost 2 bases to trimming and J lost 4 bases; unmatched junction nucleotides: 12. Germline-derived CDR1 and CDR2 are LGHNA and YSLEER. Assay: immunoSEQ multiplex PCR; the TCRdb copy retains only in-frame clones and omits some. The sample yields roughly 150,000 clones, 80% to 95% seen once. Concerning this clone itself: Antigen unknown.

The input for sequencing was peripheral blood, taken on day 0 of AZD1222 vaccination. The sequence was collected from an adult in good health. The chain couples TRBV4-3 to TRBJ2-3; 7 bases match TRBD2. The CDR3 nucleotides are TGCGCCAGCAGCCAAAAGATGGGCGGGAGACAAGCAGATACGCAGTATTTT. Protein sequence: CASSQKMGGRQADTQYF.